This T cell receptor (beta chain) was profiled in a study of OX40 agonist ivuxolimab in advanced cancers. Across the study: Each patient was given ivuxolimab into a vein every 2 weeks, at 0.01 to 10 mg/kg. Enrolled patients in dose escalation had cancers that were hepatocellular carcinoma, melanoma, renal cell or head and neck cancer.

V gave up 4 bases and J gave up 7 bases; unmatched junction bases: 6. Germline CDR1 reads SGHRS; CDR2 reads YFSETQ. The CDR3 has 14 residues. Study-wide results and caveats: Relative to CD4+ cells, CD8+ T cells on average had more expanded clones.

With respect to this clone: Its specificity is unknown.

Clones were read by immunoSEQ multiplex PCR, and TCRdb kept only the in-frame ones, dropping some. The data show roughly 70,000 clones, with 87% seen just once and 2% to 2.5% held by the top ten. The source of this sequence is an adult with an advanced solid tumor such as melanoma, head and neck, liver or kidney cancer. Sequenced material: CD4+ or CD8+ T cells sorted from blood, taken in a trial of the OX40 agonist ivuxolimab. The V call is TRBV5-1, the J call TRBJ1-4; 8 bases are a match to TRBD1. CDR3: CASSSSTGAEKLFF. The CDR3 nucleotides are TGCGCCAGCAGCAGCTCGACAGGGGCTGAAAAACTGTTTTTT.